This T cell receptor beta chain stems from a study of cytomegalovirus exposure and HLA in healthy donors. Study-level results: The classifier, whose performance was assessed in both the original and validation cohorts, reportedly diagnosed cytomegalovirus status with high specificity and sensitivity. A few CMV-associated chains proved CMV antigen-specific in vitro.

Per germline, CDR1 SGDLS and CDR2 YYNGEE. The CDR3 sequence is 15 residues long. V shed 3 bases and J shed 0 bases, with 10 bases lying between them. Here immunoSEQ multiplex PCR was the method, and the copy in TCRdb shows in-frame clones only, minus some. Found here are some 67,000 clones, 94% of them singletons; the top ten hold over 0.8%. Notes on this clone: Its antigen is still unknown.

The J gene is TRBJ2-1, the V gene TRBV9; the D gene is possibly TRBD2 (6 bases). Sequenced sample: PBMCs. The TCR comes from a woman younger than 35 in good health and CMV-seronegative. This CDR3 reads CASSDRDFSYNEQFF. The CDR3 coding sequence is TGTGCCAGCAGCGACCGGGACTTCTCCTACAATGAGCAGTTCTTC.